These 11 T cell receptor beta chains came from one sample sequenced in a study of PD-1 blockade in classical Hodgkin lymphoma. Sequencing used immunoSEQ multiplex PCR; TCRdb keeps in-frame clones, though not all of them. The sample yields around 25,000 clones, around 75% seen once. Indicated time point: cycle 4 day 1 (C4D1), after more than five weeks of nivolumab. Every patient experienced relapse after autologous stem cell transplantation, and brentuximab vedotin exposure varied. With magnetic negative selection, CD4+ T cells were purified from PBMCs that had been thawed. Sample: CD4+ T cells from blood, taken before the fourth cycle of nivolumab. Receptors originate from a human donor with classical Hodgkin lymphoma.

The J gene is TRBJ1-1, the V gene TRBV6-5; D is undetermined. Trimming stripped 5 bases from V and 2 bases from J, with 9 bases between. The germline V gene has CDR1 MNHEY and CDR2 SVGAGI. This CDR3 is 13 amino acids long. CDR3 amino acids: CASSVDLNTEAFF. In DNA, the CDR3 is TGTGCCAGCAGTGTGGACCTAAACACTGAAGCTTTCTTT.

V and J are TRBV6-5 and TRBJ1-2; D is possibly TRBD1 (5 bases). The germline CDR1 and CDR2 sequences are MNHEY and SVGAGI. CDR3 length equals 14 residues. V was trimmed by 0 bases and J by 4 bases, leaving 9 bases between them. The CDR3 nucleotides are TGTGCCAGCAGTTACTCGGGGGTTTTCTATGGCTACACCTTC. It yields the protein CASSYSGVFYGYTF.

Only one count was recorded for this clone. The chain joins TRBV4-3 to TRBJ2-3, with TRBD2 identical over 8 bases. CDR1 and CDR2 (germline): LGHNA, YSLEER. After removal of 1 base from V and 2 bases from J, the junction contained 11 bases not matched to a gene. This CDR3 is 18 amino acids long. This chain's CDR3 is CASSQALIARGATDTQYF. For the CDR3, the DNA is TGCGCCAGCAGCCAAGCCCTCATAGCGCGGGGGGCCACAGATACGCAGTATTTT.

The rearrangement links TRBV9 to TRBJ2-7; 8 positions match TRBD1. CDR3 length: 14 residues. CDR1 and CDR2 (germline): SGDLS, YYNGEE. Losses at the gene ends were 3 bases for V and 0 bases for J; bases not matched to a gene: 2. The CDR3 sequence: CASSARGLSYEQYF. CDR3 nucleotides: TGTGCCAGCAGCGCCAGGGGGCTCTCCTACGAGCAGTACTTC.

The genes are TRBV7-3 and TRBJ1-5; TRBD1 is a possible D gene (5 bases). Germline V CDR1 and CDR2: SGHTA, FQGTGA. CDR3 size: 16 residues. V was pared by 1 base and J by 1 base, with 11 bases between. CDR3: CASSLRPGSSNQPQHF. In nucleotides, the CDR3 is TGTGCCAGCAGCTTAAGACCAGGGAGCAGCAATCAGCCCCAGCATTTT.

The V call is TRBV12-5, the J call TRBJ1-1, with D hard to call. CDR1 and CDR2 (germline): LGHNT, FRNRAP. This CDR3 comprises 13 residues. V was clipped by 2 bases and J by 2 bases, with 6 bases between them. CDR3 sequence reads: CASGLLLNTEAFF. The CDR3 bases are TGTGCTAGTGGTTTGTTACTCAACACTGAAGCTTTCTTT. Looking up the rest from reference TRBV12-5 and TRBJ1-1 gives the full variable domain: DARVTQTPRHKVTEMGQEVTMRCQPILGHNTVFWYRQTMMQGLELLAYFRNRAPLDDSGMPKDRFSAEMPDATLATLKIQPSEPRDSAVYFCASGLLLNTEAFFGQGTRLTVV.

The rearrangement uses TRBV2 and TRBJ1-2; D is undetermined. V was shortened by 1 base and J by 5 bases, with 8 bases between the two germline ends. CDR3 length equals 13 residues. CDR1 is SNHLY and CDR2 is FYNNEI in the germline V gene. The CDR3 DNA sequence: TGTGCCAGCAGTGAAGGCGGAAAATATGGCTACACCTTC. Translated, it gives CASSEGGKYGYTF.

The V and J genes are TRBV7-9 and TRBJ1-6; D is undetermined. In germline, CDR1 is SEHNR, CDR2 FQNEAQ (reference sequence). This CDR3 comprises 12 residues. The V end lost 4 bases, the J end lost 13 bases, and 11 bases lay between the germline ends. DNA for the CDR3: TGTGCCAGCAGCTCCGCTAGGACCCCCCTCCACTTT. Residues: CASSSARTPLHF.

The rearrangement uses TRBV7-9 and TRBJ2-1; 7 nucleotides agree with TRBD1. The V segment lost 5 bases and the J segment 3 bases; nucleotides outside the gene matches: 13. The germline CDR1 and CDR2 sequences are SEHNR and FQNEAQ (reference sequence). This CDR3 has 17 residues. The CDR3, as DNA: TGTGCCAGCAGCCTCGAGCTAGGGGGCCTAAGCTACAATGAGCAGTTCTTC. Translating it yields CASSLELGGLSYNEQFF.

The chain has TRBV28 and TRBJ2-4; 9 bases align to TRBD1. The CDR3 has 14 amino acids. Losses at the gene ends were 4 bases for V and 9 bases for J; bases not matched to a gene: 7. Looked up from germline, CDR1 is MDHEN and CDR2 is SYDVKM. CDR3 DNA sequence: TGTGCCAGCAGTTGGGGGACAGGGCAAGCCATTCAGTACTTC. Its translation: CASSWGTGQAIQYF.

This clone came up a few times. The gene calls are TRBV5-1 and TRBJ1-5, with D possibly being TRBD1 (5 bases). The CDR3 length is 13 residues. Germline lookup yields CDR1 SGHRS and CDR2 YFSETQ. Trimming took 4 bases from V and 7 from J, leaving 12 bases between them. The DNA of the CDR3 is TGCGCCAGCAGCGCGCAGGGAGCCCAGCCCCAGCATTTT. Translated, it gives CASSAQGAQPQHF.